The next 27 T cell receptor beta chains were all read from a single sample in a study of a mutant IDH1 vaccine in newly diagnosed glioma. Sequencing was performed with immunoSEQ multiplex PCR; in TCRdb, only in-frame clones are kept and a portion is missing. Seen here are about 74,000 clones, around 86% observed once, and the top ten hold 1.5% to 2%. The time point here: week 35, safety follow-up. Mutant IDH1 20-mer peptide, at 300 ug, made up each vaccine dose, with topical imiquimod. These receptors' antigens are unknown. Here the sequenced sample was PBMCs, taken from a glioma patient whose treatment included an IDH1 peptide vaccine. The receptors shown here come from a man aged 25-40 years with glioma.

There are a few counts of this clone. The chain joins TRBV2 to TRBJ1-1; D ambiguous. CDR1 SNHLY and CDR2 FYNNEI come from the germline V gene. The CDR3 runs to 12 residues. The V end lost 3 bases, the J end lost 0 bases, and 2 bases lay between the germline ends. DNA of the CDR3: TGTGCCAGCAGTGACCTGAACACTGAAGCTTTCTTT. This translates into CASSDLNTEAFF.

This clone was picked up a small number of times. The J gene is TRBJ1-1, the V gene TRBV30; D remains ambiguous. V was shortened by 5 bases and J by 5 bases, with 9 bases between the two germline ends. The CDR3 is 11 residues long. CDR1 is GTSNPN and CDR2 is SVGIG in the germline V gene (reference sequence). The CDR3 spells CAWRVRTEAFF. The CDR3, as DNA: TGTGCCTGGCGGGTTAGGACTGAAGCTTTCTTT.

This chain connects TRBV30 to TRBJ2-7; 9 nucleotides match TRBD1. V gave up 3 bases and J gave up 3 bases; unmatched junction bases: 9. CDR3 length: 15 amino acids. Germline CDR1 and CDR2: GTSNPN and SVGIG (reference sequence). The CDR3 DNA is TGTGCCTGGAGGTCCGGGACAGGGAAAAACTACGAGCAGTACTTC. Its protein product is CAWRSGTGKNYEQYF. The entire variable domain, with the rest obtained from reference TRBV30 and TRBJ2-7, is as follows: SQTIHQWPATLVQPVGSPLSLECTVEGTSNPNLYWYRQAAGRGLQLLFYSVGIGQISSEVPQNLSASRPQDRQFILSSKKLLLSDSGFYLCAWRSGTGKNYEQYFGPGTRLTVT.

The chain is built from TRBV7-8 and TRBJ1-2, with D tentatively TRBD1 (6 bases). V lost 1 base to trimming and J lost 4 bases, with 16 bases between them. In germline, CDR1 is SGHVS, CDR2 FQNEAQ. The CDR3 runs to 16 residues. The CDR3 loop is CASSLGARGGGYGYTF. CDR3 DNA sequence: TGTGCCAGCAGCTTAGGGGCCCGGGGGGGCGGCTATGGCTACACCTTC.

The rearrangement joins TRBV6-4 to TRBJ2-1, with TRBD2 as a possible D gene (6 bases). Germline-derived CDR1 and CDR2 are MRHNA and SNTAGT. The CDR3 consists of 16 residues. The V end lost 2 bases, the J end lost 0 bases, and 11 bases lay between the germline ends. Written as DNA, the CDR3 is TGTGCCAGCAGTGACGTTGTGACTAGCTCCTACAATGAGCAGTTCTTC. Its translation is CASSDVVTSSYNEQFF.

The chain links TRBV28 to TRBJ1-5; perhaps TRBD1 as D (6 bases). The CDR3 spans 15 residues. Trimming pared 6 bases from V and 0 bases from J, leaving 12 bases between. Looked up from germline, CDR1 is MDHEN and CDR2 is SYDVKM. CDR3 nucleotides: TGTGCCAGCAGCCCGGGACACCGTAGCAATCAGCCCCAGCATTTT. This translates into CASSPGHRSNQPQHF. The full variable domain, rest sourced from reference TRBV28 and TRBJ1-5, is DVKVTQSSRYLVKRTGEKVFLECVQDMDHENMFWYRQDPGLGLRLIYFSYDVKMKEKGDIPEGYSVSREKKERFSLILESASTNQTSMYLCASSPGHRSNQPQHFGDGTRLSIL.

The chain has TRBV30 and TRBJ1-2; D gene unclear. V was shortened by 5 bases and J by 4 bases, with 14 bases between the two germline ends. The CDR3 is 13 residues long. In germline, CDR1 is GTSNPN, CDR2 SVGIG (reference sequence). As DNA, the CDR3 is TGTGCCTGGTCGTATGGGGAGGGCTATGGCTACACCTTC. This sequence encodes CAWSYGEGYGYTF.

This clone was recorded only once. This chain uses TRBV28 with TRBJ1-1, with TRBD1 identical over 10 bases. CDR3 length: 15 amino acids. V shed 5 bases, J shed 5 bases, and the junction held 8 bases outside the gene matches. CDR1 and CDR2 (germline): MDHEN, SYDVKM. The CDR3 loop reads CASSLRQGAETEAFF. CDR3 coding DNA: TGTGCCAGCAGTCTTCGACAGGGGGCGGAGACTGAAGCTTTCTTT. Together with reference TRBV28 and TRBJ1-1, the CDR3 gives the full variable domain: DVKVTQSSRYLVKRTGEKVFLECVQDMDHENMFWYRQDPGLGLRLIYFSYDVKMKEKGDIPEGYSVSREKKERFSLILESASTNQTSMYLCASSLRQGAETEAFFGQGTRLTVV.

The V and J genes are TRBV5-4 and TRBJ1-5; D remains ambiguous. V gave up 0 bases and J gave up 7 bases, with 8 bases separating them. CDR1 and CDR2 from the germline V gene are SGHNT and YYREEE (reference sequence). This CDR3 is 13 amino acids long. The CDR3 sequence is CASSLDRSQPQHF. The CDR3 nucleotides are TGTGCCAGCAGCTTGGATCGCAGCCAGCCCCAGCATTTT.

The rearrangement links TRBV6-1 to TRBJ1-2; no definite D call. V lost 7 bases to trimming and J lost 8 bases, with 14 bases between them. The CDR3 runs to 12 residues. The germline gives CDR1 MNHNS, CDR2 SASEGT. The CDR3, as DNA: TGTGCCAGCAATGGATACGGTCTAGGCTACACCTTC. It yields the protein CASNGYGLGYTF.

The V call is TRBV5-4, the J call TRBJ2-6; D may be TRBD2 (6 bases). Germline V CDR1 and CDR2: SGHNT, YYREEE (reference sequence). The CDR3 is 15 residues long. The V end was cut by 4 bases, the J end by 3 bases, with 11 bases between. This chain's CDR3 is CASSLGGDGANVLTF. CDR3 DNA: TGTGCCAGCAGCCTTGGCGGGGATGGGGCCAACGTCCTGACTTTC.

In DNA form, the CDR3 reads TGCGCCAGCAGCTTGGAGGGGCCAGGGGAGACCCAGTACTTC. Translation: CASSLEGPGETQYF. The chain joins TRBV5-1 to TRBJ2-5; weak D call: TRBD1 (5 bases). The CDR3 consists of 14 residues. Trimming pared 0 bases from V and 5 bases from J, leaving 11 bases between. Germline assignment: CDR1 SGHRS and CDR2 YFSETQ.

J is TRBJ2-7 and V is TRBV9, with D unresolved. Germline V CDR1 and CDR2: SGDLS, YYNGEE. The V and J ends lost 0 bases and 4 bases respectively, with 14 bases between them. The CDR3 spans 15 residues. CDR3 nucleotides: TGTGCCAGCAGCGTAGCGGTGGCATCTGTTTACGAGCAGTACTTC. Translating gives CASSVAVASVYEQYF.

The rearrangement links TRBV6-5 to TRBJ1-1; D gene ambiguous. From germline, CDR1 is MNHEY and CDR2 SVGAGI. V was clipped by 1 base and J by 0 bases, with 0 bases between them. The CDR3 spans 12 residues. The CDR3 DNA sequence: TGTGCCAGCAGTTACTTGAACACTGAAGCTTTCTTT. Translation gives CASSYLNTEAFF.

The chain has TRBV7-2 and TRBJ2-2, with D unclear. Germline V CDR1 and CDR2: SGHTA, FQGNSA. With 3 bases removed from V and 0 bases from J, the gap between germline ends came to 14 bases. This CDR3 comprises 17 residues. The CDR3 coding sequence is TGTGCCAGCAGCTTTGGGCCACTCGTCGCGAACACCGGGGAGCTGTTTTTT. It encodes CASSFGPLVANTGELFF.

The rearrangement uses TRBV2 and TRBJ2-4, with 8 bases aligning to TRBD1. The CDR3 has 17 amino acids. Germline CDR1 is SNHLY and CDR2 is FYNNEI. V lost 4 bases to trimming and J lost 7 bases; unmatched junction nucleotides: 15. CDR3 sequence (DNA): TGTGCCAGCAGTGTCCCCAGGACAGGGTCCAGGGGGAACATTCAGTACTTC. Residues: CASSVPRTGSRGNIQYF.

This clone was found a few times. The genes are TRBV7-8 and TRBJ2-7, with no clear D. The CDR3 runs to 12 residues. V lost 5 bases to trimming and J lost 6 bases, with 11 bases between them. Germline V CDR1 and CDR2: SGHVS, FQNEAQ. In DNA, the CDR3 is TGTGCCAGCAGCCACGTGGCCTCCGAGCAGTACTTC. Translation: CASSHVASEQYF. Full variable domain (outside the CDR3, taken from reference TRBV7-8 and TRBJ2-7): GAGVSQSPRYKVAKRGQDVALRCDPISGHVSLFWYQQALGQGPEFLTYFQNEAQLDKSGLPSDRFFAERPEGSVSTLKIQRTQQEDSAVYLCASSHVASEQYFGPGTRLTVT.

This chain connects TRBV27 to TRBJ2-3; no definite D call. The V gene lost 1 base and the J gene lost 5 bases, with 13 bases spanning the gap. The CDR3 length is 15 residues. Germline V gene sequence: CDR1 MNHEY, CDR2 SMNVEV (reference sequence). The CDR3 DNA reads as TGTGCCAGCAGTTTATTGTCCAGATTAGTAGATACGCAGTATTTT. Translated, it gives CASSLLSRLVDTQYF.

Remarks on this clone: The DNA is omitted, as the CDR3 cannot be located on it reliably, and the CDR3 follows TCRdb's listing. This chain joins TRBV6-1 and TRBJ1-2. Counting both end residues, the CDR3 totals 15 amino acids. Germline V gene lookup returns CDR1 MNHNS and CDR2 SASEGT. CDR3 sequence reads: CASSDPVGRGTVNTF.

The genes are TRBV6-1 and TRBJ2-7; D unresolved. Germline CDR1 is MNHNS and CDR2 is SASEGT. CDR3 size: 12 residues. Between the trimmed V and J ends, which lost 1 base and 7 bases, there was a span of 8 bases. CDR3 bases: TGTGCCAGCAGTGAAGGAAGGTCTGAGCAGTACTTC. Its translation: CASSEGRSEQYF.

The chain joins TRBV2 to TRBJ2-7; 8 bases map to TRBD2. The CDR3 spans 16 residues. V shed 6 bases and J 0 bases; nucleotides not matched to a gene: 10. Germline V CDR1 and CDR2: SNHLY, FYNNEI. The CDR3 DNA reads TGTGCCAGCAGGGGGGGGAGAAGCGGGAGCTCCTACGAGCAGTACTTC. It codes for CASRGGRSGSSYEQYF.

This clone came up once. This chain links TRBV19 with TRBJ1-5; tentatively, D is TRBD1 (6 bases). Germline CDR1 and CDR2: LNHDA and SQIVND (reference sequence). The CDR3 has 16 amino acids. V was pared by 2 bases and J by 5 bases, with 16 bases between. In DNA, the CDR3 is TGTGCCAGTAGTATAATGTTTGGGACACACTATCAGCCCCAGCATTTT. Translated, it gives CASSIMFGTHYQPQHF. Together with reference TRBV19 and TRBJ1-5, the CDR3 gives the full variable domain: DGGITQSPKYLFRKEGQNVTLSCEQNLNHDAMYWYRQDPGQGLRLIYYSQIVNDFQKGDIAEGYSVSREKKESFPLTVTSAQKNPTAFYLCASSIMFGTHYQPQHFGDGTRLSIL.

This chain joins TRBV5-8 and TRBJ2-7; 7 bases align to TRBD2. Germline lookup yields CDR1 SGHTS and CDR2 YDEGEE. After removal of 1 base from V and 2 bases from J, the junction contained 9 bases not matched to a gene. There are 16 residues in the CDR3. CDR3 amino acids: CASSLLSAGEPYEQYF. In nucleotides, the CDR3 is TGTGCCAGCAGCTTGTTATCCGCGGGGGAACCCTACGAGCAGTACTTC.

This clone was recorded a few times. The chain couples TRBV5-1 to TRBJ2-2; no clear D. Trimming took off 0 bases at V and 7 bases at J, with 7 bases between the two ends. The CDR3 has 13 amino acids. Germline CDR1 is SGHRS and CDR2 is YFSETQ. The CDR3 is CASSLGMDGELFF. The CDR3 DNA reads TGCGCCAGCAGCTTGGGGATGGACGGGGAGCTGTTTTTT. Full variable domain (remainder filled in from reference TRBV5-1 and TRBJ2-2): KAGVTQTPRYLIKTRGQQVTLSCSPISGHRSVSWYQQTPGQGLQFLFEYFSETQRNKGNFPGRFSGRQFSNSRSEMNVSTLELGDSALYLCASSLGMDGELFFGEGSRLTVL.

The chain recombines TRBV30 with TRBJ1-3, with D possibly TRBD1 on 5 matching bases. CDR3 size: 15 residues. Germline V CDR1 and CDR2: GTSNPN, SVGIG (reference sequence). V was pared by 1 base and J by 0 bases, with 10 bases between. CDR3 amino acids: CAWSGDAYSGNTIYF. CDR3 nucleotide sequence: TGTGCCTGGAGTGGGGACGCCTACTCTGGAAACACCATATATTTT.

The chain employs TRBV6-5 and TRBJ1-6; D perhaps matches TRBD1 (6 bases). V lost 2 bases to trimming and J lost 8 bases, with 16 bases between them. CDR3 length equals 16 residues. Looked up from germline, CDR1 is MNHEY and CDR2 is SVGAGI. The CDR3 loop is CASSYIAGANYSPLHF. The CDR3, as DNA: TGTGCCAGCAGTTACATTGCAGGGGCCAATTATTCACCCCTCCACTTT.

The J gene is TRBJ2-2, the V gene TRBV5-1; 13 positions agree with TRBD2. Germline CDR1 and CDR2: SGHRS and YFSETQ. J lost 1 base, V lost 4 bases, and 4 bases had no gene match. The CDR3 has 17 residues. CDR3 region: CASSPGTSGVNTGELFF. The DNA for the CDR3 is TGCGCCAGCAGCCCCGGGACTAGCGGGGTGAACACCGGGGAGCTGTTTTTT.